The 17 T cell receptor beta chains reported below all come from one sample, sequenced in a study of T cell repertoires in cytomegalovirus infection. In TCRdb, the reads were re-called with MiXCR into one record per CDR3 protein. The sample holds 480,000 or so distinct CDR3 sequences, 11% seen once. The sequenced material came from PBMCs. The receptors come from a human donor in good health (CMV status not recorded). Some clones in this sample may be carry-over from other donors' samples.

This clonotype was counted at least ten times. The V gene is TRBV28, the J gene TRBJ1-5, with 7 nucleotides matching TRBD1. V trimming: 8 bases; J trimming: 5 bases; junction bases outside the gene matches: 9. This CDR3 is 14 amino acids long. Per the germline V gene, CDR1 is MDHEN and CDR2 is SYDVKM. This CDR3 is CASVSGQADQPQHF. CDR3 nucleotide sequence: TGTGCCAGCGTGTCCGGACAGGCTGATCAGCCCCAGCATTTT. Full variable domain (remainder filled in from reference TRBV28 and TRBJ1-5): DVKVTQSSRYLVKRTGEKVFLECVQDMDHENMFWYRQDPGLGLRLIYFSYDVKMKEKGDIPEGYSVSREKKERFSLILESASTNQTSMYLCASVSGQADQPQHFGDGTRLSIL.

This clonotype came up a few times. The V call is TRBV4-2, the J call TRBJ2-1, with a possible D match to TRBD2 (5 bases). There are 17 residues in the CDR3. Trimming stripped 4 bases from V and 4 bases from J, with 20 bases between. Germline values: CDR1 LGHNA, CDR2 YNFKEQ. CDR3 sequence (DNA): TGTGCCAGCAGCCTCCTCCAAGGTGCGGGCAGGTACAATGAGCAGTTCTTC. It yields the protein CASSLLQGAGRYNEQFF.

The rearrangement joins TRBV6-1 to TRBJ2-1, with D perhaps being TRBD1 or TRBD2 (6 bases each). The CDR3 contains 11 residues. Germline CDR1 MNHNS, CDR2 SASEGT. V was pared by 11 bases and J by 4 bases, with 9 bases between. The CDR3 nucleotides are TGTGCCGGGGGGCAATACAATGAGCAGTTCTTC. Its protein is CAGGQYNEQFF.

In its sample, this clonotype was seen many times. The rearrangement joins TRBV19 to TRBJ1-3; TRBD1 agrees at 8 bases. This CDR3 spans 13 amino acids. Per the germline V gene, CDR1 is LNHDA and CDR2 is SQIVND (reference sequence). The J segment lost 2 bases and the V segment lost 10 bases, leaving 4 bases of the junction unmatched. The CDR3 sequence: CATETGAGNTIYF. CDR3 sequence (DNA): TGTGCCACAGAGACAGGGGCTGGAAACACCATATATTTT. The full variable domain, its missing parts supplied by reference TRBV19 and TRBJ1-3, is DGGITQSPKYLFRKEGQNVTLSCEQNLNHDAMYWYRQDPGQGLRLIYYSQIVNDFQKGDIAEGYSVSREKKESFPLTVTSAQKNPTAFYLCATETGAGNTIYFGEGSWLTVV.

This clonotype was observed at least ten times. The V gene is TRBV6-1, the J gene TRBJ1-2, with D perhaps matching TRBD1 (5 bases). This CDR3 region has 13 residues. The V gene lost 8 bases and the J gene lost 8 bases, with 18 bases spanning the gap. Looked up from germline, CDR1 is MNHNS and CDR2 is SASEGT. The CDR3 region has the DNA TGTGCCAGCCTCACTTCCGGGGGAGTCGGCTACACCTTC. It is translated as CASLTSGGVGYTF.

The CDR3 loop reads CSAIHHSTGIYEQYF. In DNA form, the CDR3 reads TGCAGTGCTATACACCATAGTACAGGAATCTACGAGCAGTACTTC. This chain joins TRBV20-1 and TRBJ2-7; possible D gene TRBD1, 5 bases. Trimming stripped 4 bases from V and 3 bases from J, with 19 bases between. Germline CDR1 reads DFQATT; CDR2 reads SNEGSKA (reference sequence). CDR3 length: 15 amino acids.

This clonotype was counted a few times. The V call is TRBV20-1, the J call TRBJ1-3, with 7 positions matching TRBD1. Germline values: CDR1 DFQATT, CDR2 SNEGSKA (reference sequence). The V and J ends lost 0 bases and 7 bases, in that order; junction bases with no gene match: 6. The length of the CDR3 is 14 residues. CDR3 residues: CSARDRQGGNTIYF. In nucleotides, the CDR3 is TGCAGTGCTAGAGATCGACAGGGTGGTAACACCATATATTTT.

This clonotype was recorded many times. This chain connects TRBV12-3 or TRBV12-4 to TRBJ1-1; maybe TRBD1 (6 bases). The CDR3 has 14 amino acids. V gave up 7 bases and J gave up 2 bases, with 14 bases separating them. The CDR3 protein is CASNPTGHNTEAFF. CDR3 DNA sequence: TGTGCCAGCAACCCGACAGGTCACAACACTGAAGCTTTCTTT.

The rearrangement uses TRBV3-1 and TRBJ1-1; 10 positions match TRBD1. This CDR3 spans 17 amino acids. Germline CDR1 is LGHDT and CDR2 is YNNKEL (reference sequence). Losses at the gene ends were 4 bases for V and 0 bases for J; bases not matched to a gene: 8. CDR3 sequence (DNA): TGTGCCAGCAGCCGGGACAGGGGAACCTCCATGAACACTGAAGCTTTCTTT. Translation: CASSRDRGTSMNTEAFF.

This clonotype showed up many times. CDR3 sequence reads: CASSLLPGQEVETQYF. For the CDR3, the DNA is TGTGCCAGCAGCTTACTCCCCGGTCAGGAGGTGGAGACCCAGTACTTC. The rearrangement uses TRBV11-2 and TRBJ2-5; D is possibly TRBD2 (5 bases). The CDR3 is 16 amino acids. Per the germline V gene, CDR1 is SGHAT and CDR2 is FQNNGV. Trimming took 2 bases from V and 5 from J, leaving 18 bases between them.

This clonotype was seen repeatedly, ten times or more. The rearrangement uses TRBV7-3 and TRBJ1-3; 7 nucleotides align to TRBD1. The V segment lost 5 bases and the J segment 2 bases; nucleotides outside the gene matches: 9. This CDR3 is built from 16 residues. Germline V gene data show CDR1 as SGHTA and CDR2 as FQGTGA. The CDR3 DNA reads TGTGCCAGCAGCCCACAGGGGCACAAACCTGGAAACACCATATATTTT. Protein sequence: CASSPQGHKPGNTIYF.

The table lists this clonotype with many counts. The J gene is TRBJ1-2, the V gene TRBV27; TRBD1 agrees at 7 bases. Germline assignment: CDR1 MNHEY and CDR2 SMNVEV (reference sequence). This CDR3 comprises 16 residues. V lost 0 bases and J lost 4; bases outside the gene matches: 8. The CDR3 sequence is CASSLSWGQSLYGYTF. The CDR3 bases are TGTGCCAGCAGTTTATCTTGGGGACAGAGTCTCTATGGCTACACCTTC.

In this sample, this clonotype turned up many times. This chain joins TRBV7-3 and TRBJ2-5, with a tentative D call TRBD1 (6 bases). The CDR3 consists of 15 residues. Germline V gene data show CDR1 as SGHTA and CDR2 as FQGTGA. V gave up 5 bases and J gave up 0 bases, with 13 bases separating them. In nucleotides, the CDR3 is TGTGCCAGCAGCCCGGGCAGGGGTCACCAAGAGACCCAGTACTTC. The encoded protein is CASSPGRGHQETQYF.

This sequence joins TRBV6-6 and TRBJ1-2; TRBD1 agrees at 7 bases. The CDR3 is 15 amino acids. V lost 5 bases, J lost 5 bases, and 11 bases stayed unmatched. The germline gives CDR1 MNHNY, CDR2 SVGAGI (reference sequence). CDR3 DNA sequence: TGTGCCAGCAGTAACCGACAGGGTCAGGGATATGGCTACACCTTC. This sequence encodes CASSNRQGQGYGYTF.

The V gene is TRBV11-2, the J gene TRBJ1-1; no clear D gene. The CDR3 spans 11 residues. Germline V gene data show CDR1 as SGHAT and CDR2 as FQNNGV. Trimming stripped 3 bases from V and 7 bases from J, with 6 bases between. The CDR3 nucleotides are TGTGCCAGCAGCTTTATAGGTGAAGCTTTCTTT. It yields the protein CASSFIGEAFF. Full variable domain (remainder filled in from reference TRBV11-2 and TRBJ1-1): EAGVAQSPRYKIIEKRQSVAFWCNPISGHATLYWYQQILGQGPKLLIQFQNNGVVDDSQLPKDRFSAERLKGVDSTLKIQPAKLEDSAVYLCASSFIGEAFFGQGTRLTVV.

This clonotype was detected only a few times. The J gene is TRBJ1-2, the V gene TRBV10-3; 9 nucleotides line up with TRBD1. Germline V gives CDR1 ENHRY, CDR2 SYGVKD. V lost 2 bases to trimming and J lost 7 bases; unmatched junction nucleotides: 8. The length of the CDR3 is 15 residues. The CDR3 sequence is CAISEARDRVTGYTF. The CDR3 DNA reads TGTGCCATCAGTGAGGCTCGGGACAGGGTAACTGGCTACACCTTC.

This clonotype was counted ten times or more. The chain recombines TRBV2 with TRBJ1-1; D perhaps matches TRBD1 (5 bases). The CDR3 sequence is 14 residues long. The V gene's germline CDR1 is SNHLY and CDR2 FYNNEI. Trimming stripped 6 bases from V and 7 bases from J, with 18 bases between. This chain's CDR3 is CASSVEGRGIEAFF. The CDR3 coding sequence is TGTGCCAGCAGCGTAGAAGGACGGGGGATTGAAGCTTTCTTT.